Below, one T cell receptor (beta chain) is given with its context. This clone was observed many times. Its cognate antigen has yet to be identified. Base qualities are not at hand, and no much larger clone is one base apart. This record belongs to a study of T cells after posttransplantation cyclophosphamide (dated by TCRdb to between 2015 and 2016). As for the study more broadly: T cell repertoire reconstitution was tracked by TRB sequencing after myeloablative bone marrow transplantation in which posttransplantation cyclophosphamide was used as GVHD prophylaxis. Antigen receptor sequencing was done on samples from some 34 PTCy-treated patients and from approximately 15 related bone marrow donors of those patients. Blood from every one of the 30 to 40 PTCy patients who had 1-year posttransplant specimens underwent TRB sequencing. TRB sequencing was also done on up to roughly 3 additional blood samples from 2 to 5.2 years after transplant in 3 patients, and on pretransplant blood from 4 patients. Because TRA and TRB clonality were tightly correlated in 8 or 9 samples, subsequent TCR analyses were focused on TRB only. Public TRB sequences were queried against a database of over 3,600 sequences associated with responses to pathogens, tumor antigens, self-antigens and alloantigens.

On the day of marrow donation, related bone marrow donors gave peripheral blood samples. Mononuclear cells from peripheral blood and bone marrow were separated by Ficoll-Hypaque density centrifugation and then cryopreserved. Genomic DNA was the input for TRB sequencing, which was run either with the immunoSEQ assay at survey resolution or with the hsTCRB kit. Per the original workflow: The immunoSEQ software handled the initial read processing, while the LymphoSeq R package was used for the repertoire analyses. Clonality was calculated as 1 minus normalized Shannon entropy, and the Gini coefficient was also calculated for each TRB dataset. Phenotypes of unsorted samples were inferred by mapping TRB sequences from sorted subsets of the recipient or donor onto unsorted samples of the same recipient. In its TCRdb copy, this immuneACCESS table keeps in-frame sequences only and misses some clones. Where compared with another copy, unresolved V genes explain less than half of these, and the others have no known cause. V, J and clone size are taken as reported in that table, and D and trimming were inferred from the DNA itself. The sample features 30,000 to 45,000 clones, and none is a singleton. Of the sample, roughly 1.1% falls within the top ten clones.

Overall study results and their limits: The TRB repertoires of T cells infiltrating skin or the GI tract showed only limited overlap with the TRB repertoires found in blood. Donor-recipient similarity was low at 1-2 months but increased during the first year, and donor CD8+ memory clones often dominated later blood repertoires. Across roughly 48 patients, TRB clonality was highly associated with recipient CMV seropositivity and CMV reactivation, and diversity in PTCy patients was similar to diversity in CNI/methotrexate controls.

V is reduced by 2 bases and J by 6 bases, leaving a spacing of 10 bases between them. CDR1 is given as MGHRA and CDR2 as YSYEKL, both from the germline V gene. Its CDR3 holds 14 amino acids, cysteine through phenylalanine. This entry keeps only the CDR3 DNA: 42 bases, framed from base 1. Sequences were obtained from PBMCs. The receptor chain draws on TRBV4-1 and TRBJ2-2, with a tentative D gene TRBD1 over 6 matching bases. This sequence originates from a girl between 10 and 17 years old in good health, CMV-negative, and a related stem cell transplant donor. The sequenced DNA is TGCGCCAGCAGCCAATTCCAGGGGCCCGGGGAGCTGTTTTTT. It is translated as CASSQFQGPGELFF.